These T cell receptor beta chains were read from a single sample in a study of regulatory T cells in long-lasting Graves disease. Using its own MiXCR run on the multiplex PCR reads, TCRdb lists one record per CDR3 protein. The table has a few hundred thousand distinct CDR3 sequences, about a sixth seen once. This sample was also put to use in a study of T cells in Graves' hyperthyroidism and ophthalmopathy.

The source was peripheral blood mononuclear cells (PBMCs), collected at new diagnosis, from a patient treated with antithyroid drugs. These receptors were collected from a young woman with Graves disease. The CDR3 runs from the conserved cysteine through the conserved F or W. A D gene is named only where the DNA matches it firmly. Clone size, where shown, is once, few, many, or a class for clones that have expanded.

TRBJ2-7 TRBV4-1 TRBD1 . TGCGCCAGCAGCCAGGTCCCGGGACAGGGGGCCGAGCAGTACTTC CASSQVPGQGAEQYF
TRBJ2-7 TRBV7-3 . many TGTGCCAGCAGCGACGGGATCTACTCCTACGAGCAGTACTTC CASSDGIYSYEQYF
TRBJ1-1 TRBV20-1 . many TGCAGTGCTAGTGGACGGCCCTTAGACGCTGAAGCTTTCTTT CSASGRPLDAEAFF
TRBJ1-2 TRBV12-3/TRBV12-4 TRBD1 . TGTGCCAGCAGTTGGGGACAGGGTAACTATGGCTACACCTTC CASSWGQGNYGYTF
TRBJ2-7 TRBV5-4 . few TGTGCCAGCAGCGCTCGAGGGGGGCCTACCTACGAGCAGTACTTC CASSARGGPTYEQYF
TRBJ2-1 TRBV18 . few TGTGCCAGCGCAAGACCACTCCGGGCGGCAGACAATGAGCAGTTCTTC CASARPLRAADNEQFF
TRBJ2-1 TRBV5-1 TRBD2 . TGCGCCAGCAGAAAGGGAGGGAACTCCTACAATGAGCAGTTCTTC CASRKGGNSYNEQFF
TRBJ2-2 TRBV2 . once TGTGCCAGCAGTCTCTTGCAGAGCGAGAACGGGGAGCTGTTTTTT CASSLLQSENGELFF
TRBJ2-3 TRBV7-9 TRBD1 many TGTGCCAGCAGAACGAGGGGGCGCCCCACAGATACGCAGTATTTT CASRTRGRPTDTQYF
TRBJ2-2 TRBV4-2 . many TGTGCCAGCAGCCAGGATGGACCCTACGCAACCGGGGAGCTGTTTTTT CASSQDGPYATGELFF
TRBJ2-2 TRBV18 . many TGTGCCAGCTCACCCCGACCTGGAGGAACCGGGGAGCTGTTTTTT CASSPRPGGTGELFF
TRBJ2-7 TRBV6-2/TRBV6-3 . few TGTGCCAGCAGTTCGAAGGGCCGACCCCTTCTCTACGAGCAGTACTTC CASSSKGRPLLYEQYF
TRBJ1-5 TRBV12-3/TRBV12-4 . many TGTGCCAGCACCAATCCAGGGAAAGGTCAGCCCCAGCATTTT CASTNPGKGQPQHF
TRBJ2-3 TRBV11-2 . many TGTGCCAGCAGCCCCCACGTTGCAGATACGCAGTATTTT CASSPHVADTQYF
TRBJ2-5 TRBV7-2 TRBD2 many TGTGCCAGCAGCCAATCTCTAGCGGGGCAAGAGACCCAGTACTTC CASSQSLAGQETQYF
TRBJ1-1 TRBV6-2/TRBV6-3 TRBD1 few TGTGCCAGCAGTGAAACATTGGGACAGATCTCAGCTTTCTTT CASSETLGQISAFF
TRBJ1-3 TRBV28 . . TGTGCCAGCACCACAACAGGGTCGGGAAACACCATATATTTT CASTTTGSGNTIYF
TRBJ2-7 TRBV11-2 . few TGTGCCAGCAGCTTATACCACACCTACGAGCAGTACTTC CASSLYHTYEQYF
TRBJ1-6 TRBV12-3/TRBV12-4 . many TGTGCCAGCAGTTTAAATTCACCCCTCCACTTT CASSLNSPLHF
TRBJ2-5 TRBV29-1 TRBD1 few TGCAGCGTGGGGGACAGTCTCCAAGAGACCCAGTACTTC CSVGDSLQETQYF
TRBJ2-3 TRBV20-1 TRBD1 many TGCAGTGCTAGAAGTCAGGGACAGTGGCAGTATTTT CSARSQGQWQYF
TRBJ1-2 TRBV12-3/TRBV12-4 . . TGTGCCAGCAGTTTGAGTGCGGGTGGCTACACCTTC CASSLSAGGYTF
TRBJ2-2 TRBV7-2 . . TGTGCCACCCGCGGGACGCAGAACACCGGGGAGCTGTTTTTT CATRGTQNTGELFF
TRBJ1-2 TRBV7-9 . . TGTGCCAGCAGCATCAGAAACTATGGCTACACCTTC CASSIRNYGYTF
TRBJ1-1 TRBV5-5 . . TGTGCCAGCAGCTTCGCTACTGAAGCTTTCTTT CASSFATEAFF
TRBJ2-6 TRBV20-1 . few TGCAGTGCTAGGTGGAGGGACAGCAGTTCTGGGGCCAACGTCCTGACTTTC CSARWRDSSSGANVLTF
TRBJ2-5 TRBV5-1 . . TGCGCCAGCGGACAGGCAAGCGGGGTAGTGGAGACCCAGTACTTC CASGQASGVVETQYF
TRBJ1-2 TRBV9 . few TGTGCCAGCAGCGACTCGCCCTCAGGGGAGAACTATGGCTACACCTTC CASSDSPSGENYGYTF
TRBJ1-3 TRBV28 TRBD1 many TGTGCCAGCAGTTTAAGGGGGCATGTGGATTTT CASSLRGHVDF
TRBJ2-3 TRBV5-1 TRBD2 . TGCGCCAGCAGATTAGGACTAGCGGGGCGCACAGATACGCGGTATTTT CASRLGLAGRTDTRYF
TRBJ2-6 TRBV9 TRBD1 . TGTGCCAGCAGCGTTGCGGGACAGGGGCGCTCTGGGGCCAACGTCCTGACTTTC CASSVAGQGRSGANVLTF
TRBJ2-7 TRBV7-9 TRBD1 . TGTGCCAGCAGCTTTCCGGGACAGGGAACCTACGAGCAGTACTTC CASSFPGQGTYEQYF